Each of the 27 T cell receptor beta chains below was sequenced from the same sample in a study of blood T cells in healthy people across ages. Using a J-beta primer mix together with a sample-barcoded 5' primer, a second PCR was run for roughly 7 to 11 cycles. TCRdb independently ran MiXCR on the 5' RACE reads; one entry per CDR3 protein. The sample yields 1.8 million or so distinct CDR3 sequences, around 42% seen once. The source material was blood. These receptors came from a human donor in good health.

This clonotype was found a few times. The V call is TRBV7-9, the J call TRBJ1-2, with 7 bases lining up with TRBD1. This CDR3 is built from 17 residues. The V gene end was trimmed by 1 base and the J gene end by 4 bases; junction bases not matched to a gene: 12. Germline CDR1 SEHNR, CDR2 FQNEAQ (reference sequence). The chain's CDR3 is CASSLVGGPGQIYGYTF. For the CDR3, the DNA is TGTGCCAGCAGCTTAGTTGGGGGCCCGGGACAGATCTATGGCTACACCTTC.

This clonotype was recorded a few times. The chain is built from TRBV7-8 and TRBJ1-5, with a weak D call TRBD1 (6 bases). Trimming cost V 0 bases and J 5 bases, with 11 bases left between them. The CDR3 contains 15 residues. Germline values: CDR1 SGHVS, CDR2 FQNEAQ. The CDR3 region is CASSLASQGYQPQHF. CDR3 nucleotide sequence: TGTGCCAGCAGCTTAGCGTCACAGGGTTATCAGCCCCAGCATTTT. Variable domain in full (rest from reference TRBV7-8 and TRBJ1-5): GAGVSQSPRYKVAKRGQDVALRCDPISGHVSLFWYQQALGQGPEFLTYFQNEAQLDKSGLPSDRFFAERPEGSVSTLKIQRTQQEDSAVYLCASSLASQGYQPQHFGDGTRLSIL.

The rearrangement uses TRBV12-3 or TRBV12-4 and TRBJ2-1; a possible D gene is TRBD2 (6 bases). The CDR3 runs 15 residues. Trimming removed 6 bases from V and 7 bases from J, with 19 bases in between. The CDR3 nucleotides read TGTGCCAGCAGCCCCTACTCGCGTGGGGGGAATGAGCAGTTCTTC. It codes for CASSPYSRGGNEQFF.

This clonotype was counted a few times. The chain combines TRBV5-6 with TRBJ2-3; no firm D call. Germline loops: CDR1 SGHDT, CDR2 YYEEEE. V lost 2 bases and J 0 bases, leaving 13 bases between the germline ends. The CDR3 has 16 amino acids. CDR3 DNA sequence: TGTGCCAGCAGCTTTCTTTCTGTGATTAGCACAGATACGCAGTATTTT. Protein: CASSFLSVISTDTQYF.

The V call is TRBV12-3 or TRBV12-4, the J call TRBJ1-4; D remains ambiguous. The CDR3 runs to 14 residues. V dropped 6 bases and J dropped 5 bases, with 13 bases sitting between them. The chain's CDR3 is CASSPPVENEKLFF. The CDR3 DNA reads as TGTGCCAGCAGCCCACCGGTCGAAAATGAAAAACTGTTTTTT.

The chain recombines TRBV20-1 with TRBJ2-5; D is unresolved. Germline V lookup: CDR1 DFQATT, CDR2 SNEGSKA (reference sequence). CDR3 length equals 12 residues. Trimming pared 5 bases from V and 1 base from J, leaving 8 bases between. The DNA for the CDR3 is TGCAGTGCTGGGGTCCCCCAAGAGACCCAGTACTTC. It specifies CSAGVPQETQYF.

The gene calls are TRBV10-3 and TRBJ2-4; 7 bases map to TRBD1. With the DNA end fitting TRBJ2-7 better, the J assignment may be wrong. The CDR3 consists of 13 residues. In germline, CDR1 is ENHRY, CDR2 SYGVKD. The CDR3 sequence is CAISAGQAYEQYF. CDR3 bases: TGTGCCATCAGTGCAGGACAGGCCTACGAGCAGTACTTC.

This clonotype is a singleton in its sample. The chain is built from TRBV24-1 and TRBJ2-1, with D perhaps TRBD1 (6 bases). The CDR3 has 18 amino acids. Germline loops: CDR1 KGHDR, CDR2 SFDVKD. Trimming removed 5 bases from V and 8 bases from J, with 27 bases in between. The CDR3 nucleotides read TGTGCCACCAGTGGTGTGTTGGGGACCGGGACAACTAAAGATGAGCAGTTCTTC. Translating it yields CATSGVLGTGTTKDEQFF.

J is TRBJ1-1 and V is TRBV20-1; D perhaps matches TRBD1 (6 bases). The V gene's germline CDR1 is DFQATT and CDR2 SNEGSKA (reference sequence). This CDR3 is 16 amino acids long. V was cut by 3 bases and J by 4 bases, with 21 bases left in between. CDR3 sequence (DNA): TGCAGTGCTAGCATGCCCGAACAGGGAAGGAGCACTGAAGCTTTCTTT. Protein: CSASMPEQGRSTEAFF.

This clonotype was counted a few times. This rearrangement joins TRBV27 to TRBJ2-5; TRBD2 aligns across 13 bases. CDR3 size: 16 residues. The V segment lost 6 bases and the J segment 1 base; nucleotides outside the gene matches: 5. Germline V gene lookup returns CDR1 MNHEY and CDR2 SMNVEV (reference sequence). The CDR3 loop reads CASSPTSGGAQETQYF. The CDR3 nucleotides read TGTGCCAGCAGCCCCACTAGCGGGGGGGCCCAAGAGACCCAGTACTTC.

Only a few counts were recorded for this clonotype. This chain connects TRBV7-2 to TRBJ2-7, with a weak D call TRBD1 (5 bases). From germline, CDR1 is SGHTA and CDR2 FQGNSA. V was pared by 5 bases and J by 0 bases, with 11 bases between. This CDR3 comprises 14 residues. The CDR3 sequence: CASSLQVLSYEQYF. CDR3 sequence (DNA): TGTGCCAGCAGCCTACAGGTTCTCTCCTACGAGCAGTACTTC.

This clonotype has more than one count but fewer than ten. The V call is TRBV7-8, the J call TRBJ2-1, with D possibly being TRBD2 (6 bases). Trimming took off 0 bases at V and 4 bases at J, with 13 bases between the two ends. The CDR3 runs 16 residues. Germline loops: CDR1 SGHVS, CDR2 FQNEAQ. In DNA form, the CDR3 reads TGTGCCAGCAGCTTAGCGCCGCGGGGAGAATACAATGAGCAGTTCTTC. It encodes CASSLAPRGEYNEQFF.

About this clonotype itself: One junction end does not reproduce the germline sequence, and a read error may be involved. The chain uses TRBV4-1 and TRBJ2-7, with unresolved D. This CDR3 is 16 amino acids long. The germline gives CDR1 MGHRA, CDR2 YSYEKL. The chain's CDR3 is CASGQVVGFLSYEQYF. The CDR3 DNA sequence: TGCGCCAGCGGCCAAGTAGTGGGATTTTTGTCCTACGAGCAGTACTTC.

The chain couples TRBV6-5 to TRBJ2-4, with D perhaps matching TRBD1 (5 bases). The J call may be incorrect, as the DNA end agrees better with TRBJ2-5. The germline V gene encodes CDR1 MNHEY and CDR2 SVGAGI. The CDR3 runs 14 residues. This CDR3 reads CASGKGQMGETQYF. CDR3 sequence (DNA): TGTGCCAGCGGGAAAGGACAAATGGGGGAGACCCAGTACTTC.

In its sample, this clonotype was seen once. V is TRBV6-5 and J is TRBJ2-7; tentative D call: TRBD1 (6 bases). This CDR3 is 13 amino acids long. The germline V gene encodes CDR1 MNHEY and CDR2 SVGAGI. V was pared by 4 bases and J by 5 bases, with 12 bases between. CDR3 amino acids: CASSFNRVNEQYF. The CDR3 DNA follows: TGTGCCAGCAGTTTCAACAGGGTAAACGAGCAGTACTTC.

The rearrangement links TRBV7-2 to TRBJ2-7; 9 bases line up with TRBD2. Losses at the gene ends were 4 bases for V and 1 base for J; bases not matched to a gene: 8. Germline V lookup: CDR1 SGHTA, CDR2 FQGNSA. This CDR3 has 16 amino acids. The DNA of the CDR3 is TGTGCCAGCAGCTCGAAGGGGCTAGCGGGATCCTACGAGCAGTACTTC. Translated, it gives CASSSKGLAGSYEQYF.

About this clonotype: One end of the junction fails to match germline, which may point to a read error. The chain links TRBV7-8 to TRBJ1-2; weak D call: TRBD1 (5 bases). This CDR3 spans 15 amino acids. The germline V gene encodes CDR1 SGHVS and CDR2 FQNEAQ. CDR3: CVSSLRATGGYGYTF. The DNA of the CDR3 is TGTGTCAGCAGCTTACGGGCAACCGGGGGATATGGCTACACCTTC.

This clonotype has just a few counts. The chain links TRBV6-6 to TRBJ2-1; D not resolved. The CDR3 has 12 residues. The ends were cut back, 5 bases at V and 6 bases at J, with 8 bases in the middle. The germline V gene encodes CDR1 MNHNY and CDR2 SVGAGI (reference sequence). The CDR3 nucleotides read TGTGCCAGCAGTCCTTTGGCCAATGAGCAGTTCTTC. Its translation is CASSPLANEQFF.

The chain joins TRBV6-1 to TRBJ1-4; a possible D gene is TRBD1 (5 bases). V lost 0 bases and J lost 7, with 12 bases in between. The CDR3 covers 15 residues. CDR1 is MNHNS and CDR2 is SASEGT in the germline V gene. CDR3 bases: TGTGCCAGCAGTGAAGCGGGGGGTCTGGGTGAAAAACTGTTTTTT. It encodes CASSEAGGLGEKLFF.

This sequence joins TRBV29-1 and TRBJ1-1; a possible D gene is TRBD1 (5 bases). There are 13 residues in the CDR3. Trimming removed 1 base from V and 1 base from J, with 7 bases in between. Looked up from germline, CDR1 is SQVTM and CDR2 is ANQGSEA. The CDR3 sequence is CSVEVGQNTEAFF. The CDR3 nucleotides are TGCAGCGTTGAAGTTGGACAGAACACTGAAGCTTTCTTT.

The chain is built from TRBV28 and TRBJ1-4, with D uncertain. Trimming left V 5 bases short and J 3 bases short, with 13 bases between. The CDR3 is made up of 15 amino acids. Germline V gene sequence: CDR1 MDHEN, CDR2 SYDVKM. CDR3 DNA: TGTGCCAGCAGTCTCCCTCCATCCCCTAATGAAAAACTGTTTTTT. This translates into CASSLPPSPNEKLFF.

This chain connects TRBV7-2 to TRBJ1-1; 7 nucleotides line up with TRBD1. CDR1 and CDR2 (germline): SGHTA, FQGNSA. V dropped 5 bases and J dropped 4; count of bases not matched to a gene: 16. CDR3 length: 17 residues. In DNA form, the CDR3 reads TGTGCCAGCAGCCCTGGGTGGGACAGACAATTTGGCACTGAAGCTTTCTTT. This translates into CASSPGWDRQFGTEAFF.

This chain links TRBV7-2 with TRBJ2-3; 9 bases agree with TRBD2. V trimming: 5 bases; J trimming: 6 bases; junction bases outside the gene matches: 6. This CDR3 has 14 amino acids. Germline lookup yields CDR1 SGHTA and CDR2 FQGNSA. The CDR3 DNA is TGTGCCAGCAGCATACTAGCGGGCGACGATACGCAGTATTTT. This gives the protein CASSILAGDDTQYF. Filled out from reference TRBV7-2 and TRBJ2-3, the complete variable domain reads GAGVSQSPSNKVTEKGKDVELRCDPISGHTALYWYRQSLGQGLEFLIYFQGNSAPDKSGLPSDRFSAERTGGSVSTLTIQRTQQEDSAVYLCASSILAGDDTQYFGPGTRLTVL.

This clonotype was seen a handful of times. This chain links TRBV28 with TRBJ2-3, with a weak D call TRBD1 (6 bases). Germline V lookup: CDR1 MDHEN, CDR2 SYDVKM. V was pared by 2 bases and J by 2 bases, with 14 bases between. This CDR3 has 16 amino acids. CDR3 coding DNA: TGTGCCAGCAGTTTAAGGGGGTTTCCCCCCACAGATACGCAGTATTTT. Translated, it gives CASSLRGFPPTDTQYF.

The chain is built from TRBV20-1 and TRBJ1-2, with D possibly TRBD1 on 5 matching bases. Germline-derived CDR1 and CDR2 are DFQATT and SNEGSKA (reference sequence). The CDR3 has 14 residues. Trimming took off 0 bases at V and 4 bases at J, with 12 bases between the two ends. The CDR3 DNA reads as TGCAGTGCTAGAGAGGTTTACGGGGGCTATGGCTACACCTTC. Translation: CSAREVYGGYGYTF.

V usage is TRBV4-3 and J usage is TRBJ2-1; the D is unclear. CDR1 LGHNA and CDR2 YSLEER come from the germline V gene. CDR3 size: 14 residues. V dropped 0 bases and J dropped 10 bases, with 13 bases sitting between them. The DNA of the CDR3 is TGCGCCAGCAGCCAAGAATGGCCATCCTACGAGCAGTTCTTC. It is translated as CASSQEWPSYEQFF.

About this clonotype: The junction and the germline gene differ at one end; a read error may be behind it. This chain joins TRBV20-1 and TRBJ2-5; perhaps D is TRBD1 or TRBD2 (5 bases each). The CDR3 sequence is 16 residues long. Germline loops: CDR1 DFQATT, CDR2 SNEGSKA (reference sequence). CDR3 bases: TGCAGTGCTAGAGATGGTAAAGGGACCGTCCAAGTGACCCAGTACTTC. Translating it yields CSARDGKGTVQVTQYF.